This T cell receptor (beta chain) was identified in a study of blood T cell repertoires in COVID-19. Overall study: The origin of the acute and convalescent COVID-19 samples was the United States, Italy and Spain. Sources were T cells, B-cell-depleted T cells, or PBMCs; the material itself was cDNA or gDNA.

From germline, CDR1 is MDHEN and CDR2 SYDVKM. The V segment lost 4 bases and the J segment 2 bases; nucleotides outside the gene matches: 5. The CDR3 loop spans 17 amino acids. Per the authors' pipeline: Estimates of nucleated cell counts were drawn from the amplification of reference gene primers. The data were produced by immunoSEQ multiplex PCR, yet TCRdb's version contains in-frame clones alone and is incomplete. The V and J calls and clone size were taken over from that table, and D and trimming were inferred from the DNA. The sample shows around 4,700 clones, roughly 82% of them seen only once.

Sequencing was performed on peripheral blood. This receptor was identified in a man between 65 and 79 years old with active COVID-19. The J gene is TRBJ2-6, the V gene TRBV28; 10 nucleotides match TRBD1. CDR3 protein: CASSSGQGKTGANVLTF. DNA of the CDR3: TGTGCCAGCAGTTCGGGACAGGGGAAGACTGGGGCCAACGTCCTGACTTTC.